The present T cell receptor beta chain was sequenced within a study of blood T cell repertoires in COVID-19. This CDR3 spans 17 amino acids. V dropped 3 bases and J dropped 0; count of bases not matched to a gene: 2. The germline V gene encodes CDR1 SGDLS and CDR2 YYNGEE. Some clones are missing from TCRdb's copy, which holds only in-frame ones; the method was immunoSEQ multiplex PCR. Here the sample spans fewer than 400,000 clones, approximately 89% being singletons. The chain has TRBV9 and TRBJ2-5, with 16 positions matching TRBD2. The source of this sequence is a young woman with COVID-19, enrolled during active disease. Material for sequencing was peripheral blood. Here the CDR3 reads CASSAGLAGGYQETQYF. In DNA form, the CDR3 reads TGTGCCAGCAGCGCGGGACTAGCGGGGGGGTACCAAGAGACCCAGTACTTC.